Following are 21 T cell receptor beta chains from one sample sequenced in a study of cytomegalovirus exposure and HLA in healthy donors. The PCR had 60 Vbeta and 13 Jbeta primers. Sequenced by immunoSEQ multiplex PCR; TCRdb stores in-frame clones only, minus some. The sample records about 200,000 clones, over 75% being singletons. Sequencing was done on a sample of PBMCs. The receptors here all came from a man between 18 and 35 years old in good health and CMV-seronegative.

The chain recombines TRBV11-2 with TRBJ2-7, with 7 nucleotides matching TRBD2. Unmatched junction bases numbered 3, after V lost 3 bases and J lost 1 base. CDR3 length: 14 residues. CDR1 and CDR2 (germline): SGHAT, FQNNGV. CDR3 bases: TGTGCCAGCAGCTTGCTAGCGGTATCCTACGAGCAGTACTTC. Residues: CASSLLAVSYEQYF. Based on the CDR3 plus reference TRBV11-2 and TRBJ2-7, the full variable domain is EAGVAQSPRYKIIEKRQSVAFWCNPISGHATLYWYQQILGQGPKLLIQFQNNGVVDDSQLPKDRFSAERLKGVDSTLKIQPAKLEDSAVYLCASSLLAVSYEQYFGPGTRLTVT.

J is TRBJ2-1 and V is TRBV15; 8 bases line up with TRBD1. The J segment lost 7 bases and the V segment lost 3 bases, leaving 5 bases of the junction unmatched. CDR3 length: 14 amino acids. The germline V gene encodes CDR1 LNHNV and CDR2 YYDKDF (reference sequence). DNA of the CDR3: TGTGCCACCAGCAGGTGGACAGGGAGGAATGAGCAGTTCTTC. Encoded protein: CATSRWTGRNEQFF.

The chain carries TRBV18 and TRBJ1-3, with D hard to call. This CDR3 has 14 amino acids. Trimming left V 3 bases short and J 1 base short, with 7 bases between. Germline V gives CDR1 KGHSH, CDR2 LQKENI. The DNA for the CDR3 is TGTGCCAGCTCACCTCCGGGGTCTGGAAACACCATATATTTT. As protein: CASSPPGSGNTIYF.

J is TRBJ1-1 and V is TRBV10-3, with 7 bases lining up with TRBD1. The germline V gene encodes CDR1 ENHRY and CDR2 SYGVKD. This CDR3 is built from 14 residues. V was pared by 4 bases and J by 7 bases, with 9 bases of the junction left unmatched. The CDR3 DNA sequence: TGTGCCATCAGTGTAGAAAGCAGGGGGAGTGAAGCTTTCTTT. Protein product: CAISVESRGSEAFF.

The chain has TRBV5-1 and TRBJ2-1; 9 bases fit TRBD1. This CDR3 contains 15 residues. Germline trimming cut 4 bases from V and 6 bases from J; bases unmatched to any gene: 8. Germline CDR1 and CDR2: SGHRS and YFSETQ. Here the CDR3 reads CASSIPGQGTNEQFF. Here the CDR3 DNA reads TGCGCCAGCAGCATCCCGGGACAGGGTACCAATGAGCAGTTCTTC.

This chain joins TRBV10-2 and TRBJ1-1; D remains ambiguous. V shed 2 bases and J shed 5 bases, with 9 bases lying between them. CDR1 and CDR2 (germline): WSHSY, SAAADI. The CDR3 runs 13 residues. The CDR3 here is CASSERWRTEAFF. DNA of the CDR3: TGCGCCAGCAGTGAGAGATGGAGAACTGAAGCTTTCTTT.

The chain links TRBV6-1 to TRBJ2-3, with D possibly being TRBD2 (7 bases). Germline CDR1 and CDR2: MNHNS and SASEGT. The CDR3 totals 15 residues. The V end was cut by 1 base, the J end by 6 bases, with 14 bases between. The CDR3 reads CASSEGGGRLDTQYF. The CDR3 coding sequence is TGTGCCAGCAGTGAAGGGGGGGGCAGGTTGGATACGCAGTATTTT.

This rearrangement joins TRBV29-1 to TRBJ1-4; TRBD1 might be the D (5 bases). Germline CDR1 SQVTM, CDR2 ANQGSEA. The length of the CDR3 is 16 residues. V shed 0 bases and J shed 7 bases, with 18 bases lying between them. CDR3 amino acids: CSVEDLRPGRGEKLFF. The CDR3 bases are TGCAGCGTTGAAGATCTTCGGCCAGGGAGGGGTGAAAAACTGTTTTTT.

The rearrangement uses TRBV6-1 and TRBJ1-1, with 7 nucleotides matching TRBD1. V was pared by 2 bases and J by 5 bases, with 5 bases of the junction left unmatched. Germline V CDR1 and CDR2: MNHNS, SASEGT. The CDR3 has 14 residues. CDR3 sequence reads: CASSEIARGTEAFF. In DNA, the CDR3 is TGTGCCAGCAGTGAAATCGCCAGGGGGACTGAAGCTTTCTTT.

Turning to this clone: Other DNA sequences in this sample translate to the same CDR3. V and J are TRBV7-2 and TRBJ2-3, with 14 positions matching TRBD2. Looked up from germline, CDR1 is SGHTA and CDR2 is FQGNSA. V lost 5 bases to trimming and J lost 1 base; unmatched junction nucleotides: 2. The CDR3 consists of 16 residues. Written as DNA, the CDR3 is TGTGCCAGCAGCCCGGGACTAGCGGGGGGCACAGATACGCAGTATTTT. It codes for CASSPGLAGGTDTQYF.

The sample holds one count of this clone. This chain connects TRBV29-1 to TRBJ2-3; a possible D gene is TRBD2 (7 bases). This CDR3 is 15 amino acids long. V lost 1 base and J lost 2, with 13 bases in between. Germline CDR1 SQVTM, CDR2 ANQGSEA. This chain's CDR3 is CSVEGEGGTTDTQYF. CDR3 DNA sequence: TGCAGCGTTGAAGGGGAGGGGGGAACCACAGATACGCAGTATTTT.

V is TRBV10-3 and J is TRBJ2-7; TRBD2 agrees at 11 bases. Trimming cost V 3 bases and J 0 bases; bases outside gene matches: 7. This CDR3 contains 17 residues. Germline V CDR1 and CDR2: ENHRY, SYGVKD. Written as DNA, the CDR3 is TGTGCCATCAGTGACCTCAGACTAGCGGGGAGCTCCTACGAGCAGTACTTC. It encodes CAISDLRLAGSSYEQYF.

The V call is TRBV21-1, the J call TRBJ1-2; the table assigns TRBD1, which was not confirmed against the DNA. TRBV21-1 is classified as a pseudogene. The CDR3 consists of 16 residues. This chain's CDR3 is CASSNEFRQGNYGYTF. CDR3 DNA sequence: TGTGCCAGCAGCAATGAATTCAGACAGGGGAACTATGGCTACACCTTC.

This chain connects TRBV6-1 to TRBJ2-2; no firm D call. The CDR3 consists of 16 residues. Germline-derived CDR1 and CDR2 are MNHNS and SASEGT. V lost 4 bases, J lost 0 bases, and 12 bases lay in between. The CDR3 loop reads CASSVVSLANTGELFF. DNA for the CDR3: TGTGCCAGCAGTGTAGTGAGCCTAGCGAACACCGGGGAGCTGTTTTTT.

The chain links TRBV5-1 to TRBJ1-6; 9 nucleotides agree with TRBD1. The germline V gene encodes CDR1 SGHRS and CDR2 YFSETQ. With V trimmed by 4 bases and J by 6 bases, 8 bases remained unmatched. CDR3 length equals 16 residues. In DNA form, the CDR3 reads TGCGCCAGCAGCGACCGGGACAGGGTTCGTAATTCACCCCTCCACTTT. Translation gives CASSDRDRVRNSPLHF.

CDR3 sequence: CASSPIRGTTYNEQFF. As DNA, the CDR3 is TGTGCCAGCTCACCAATTAGGGGGACGACCTACAATGAGCAGTTCTTC. This chain links TRBV18 with TRBJ2-1, with a tentative D call TRBD1 (6 bases). CDR3 length equals 16 residues. The ends were cut back, 2 bases at V and 2 bases at J, with 13 bases in the middle. The germline CDR1 and CDR2 sequences are KGHSH and LQKENI.

A few counts support this clone. The gene calls are TRBV6-6 and TRBJ2-1; D might be TRBD2 (5 bases). CDR1 MNHNY and CDR2 SVGAGI come from the germline V gene (reference sequence). Trimming removed 2 bases at V and 7 bases at J, with 12 bases between. This CDR3 spans 14 amino acids. CDR3 residues: CASSYELETNEQFF. In DNA, the CDR3 is TGTGCCAGCAGTTACGAACTAGAAACTAATGAGCAGTTCTTC.

This clone was found a few times. The chain couples TRBV6-4 to TRBJ2-1; weak D call: TRBD2 (6 bases). This CDR3 is built from 13 residues. Germline V gene sequence: CDR1 MRHNA, CDR2 SNTAGT. V was cut by 2 bases and J by 9 bases, with 11 bases left in between. This CDR3 is CASSDASEGEQFF. DNA for the CDR3: TGTGCCAGCAGTGACGCTAGCGAGGGTGAGCAGTTCTTC.

The chain has TRBV19 and TRBJ2-7, with TRBD1 as a possible D gene (6 bases). Germline CDR1 LNHDA, CDR2 SQIVND (reference sequence). The CDR3 extends over 14 amino acids. V lost 6 bases and J lost 4, with 16 bases in between. This chain's CDR3 is CASRSGQSTYEQYF. CDR3 nucleotides: TGTGCCAGTAGGAGCGGACAGTCTACTTACGAGCAGTACTTC.

CDR3 DNA: TGCAGCGCATCCCAGGGGGCAAGGACTGAAGCTTTCTTT. Translating it yields CSASQGARTEAFF. The V and J genes are TRBV29-1 and TRBJ1-1, with 8 bases that match TRBD1. This CDR3 comprises 13 residues. The V and J ends lost 7 bases and 5 bases, in that order; junction bases with no gene match: 9. Germline CDR1 SQVTM, CDR2 ANQGSEA.

The V gene is TRBV29-1, the J gene TRBJ2-3; 10 bases are a match to TRBD2. The CDR3 contains 16 residues. The V gene's germline CDR1 is SQVTM and CDR2 ANQGSEA. The V segment lost 1 base and the J segment 2 bases; nucleotides outside the gene matches: 6. Here the CDR3 reads CSVEGIAGGFTDTQYF. CDR3 bases: TGCAGCGTTGAAGGCATAGCGGGGGGTTTCACAGATACGCAGTATTTT.